This T cell receptor (beta chain) stems from a study of blood T cells in healthy people across ages. Study results and limitations: It was held that diversity estimates obtained from one million T cells represented underestimates.

V was clipped by 0 bases and J by 5 bases, with 11 bases between them. CDR3 size: 14 residues. Germline V gene data show CDR1 as KGHSH and CDR2 as LQKENI. A second about 7 to 12 cycle PCR used barcoded and J-beta primers. TCRdb passed the 5' RACE reads through MiXCR, listing each CDR3 protein once. Among about 630,000 distinct CDR3 sequences listed, around 21% were seen once. At least 5.5 micrograms of total RNA were extracted per sample. Notes on this clonotype: Its specificity is unknown.

The sample was blood. The V call is TRBV18, the J call TRBJ2-7; no clear D gene. The receptor was derived from a man between 65 and 80 years old in good health. The CDR3 sequence: CASSPPLGTNEQYF. CDR3 in DNA: TGTGCCAGCTCACCACCGTTAGGTACGAACGAGCAGTACTTC.